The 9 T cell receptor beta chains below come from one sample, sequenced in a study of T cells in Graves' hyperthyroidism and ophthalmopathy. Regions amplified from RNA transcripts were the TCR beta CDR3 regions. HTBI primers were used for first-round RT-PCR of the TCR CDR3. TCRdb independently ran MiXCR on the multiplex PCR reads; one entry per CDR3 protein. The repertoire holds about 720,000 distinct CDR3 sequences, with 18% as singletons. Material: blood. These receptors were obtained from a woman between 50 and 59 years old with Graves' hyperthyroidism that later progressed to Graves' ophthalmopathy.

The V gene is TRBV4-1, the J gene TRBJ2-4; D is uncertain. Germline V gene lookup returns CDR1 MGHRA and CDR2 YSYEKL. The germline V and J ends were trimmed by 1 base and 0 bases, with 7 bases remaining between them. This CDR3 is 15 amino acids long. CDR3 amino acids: CASSQGPLAKNIQYF. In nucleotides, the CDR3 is TGCGCCAGCAGCCAAGGTCCGCTAGCCAAAAACATTCAGTACTTC.

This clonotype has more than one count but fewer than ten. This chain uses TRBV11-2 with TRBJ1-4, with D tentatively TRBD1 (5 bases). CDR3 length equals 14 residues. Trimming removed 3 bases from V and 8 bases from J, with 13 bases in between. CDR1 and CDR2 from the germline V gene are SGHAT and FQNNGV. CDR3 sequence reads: CASSFQGRVEKLFF. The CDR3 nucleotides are TGTGCCAGCAGCTTTCAGGGTCGAGTCGAAAAACTGTTTTTT.

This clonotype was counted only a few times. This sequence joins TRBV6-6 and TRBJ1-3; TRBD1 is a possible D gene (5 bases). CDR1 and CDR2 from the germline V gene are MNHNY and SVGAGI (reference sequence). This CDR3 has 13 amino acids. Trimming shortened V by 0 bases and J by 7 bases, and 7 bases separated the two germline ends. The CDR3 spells CASSYSGANTIYF. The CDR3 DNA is TGTGCCAGCAGTTACTCAGGGGCGAACACCATATATTTT.

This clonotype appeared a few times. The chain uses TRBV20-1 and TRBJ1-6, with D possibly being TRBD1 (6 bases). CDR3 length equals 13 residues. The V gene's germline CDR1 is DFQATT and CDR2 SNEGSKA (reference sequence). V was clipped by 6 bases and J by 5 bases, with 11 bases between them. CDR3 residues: CSAGTINNSPLHF. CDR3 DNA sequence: TGCAGTGCCGGGACAATCAATAATTCACCCCTCCACTTT.

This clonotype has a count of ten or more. CDR3 loop: CAWSGGIQETQYF. The CDR3 nucleotides are TGTGCCTGGAGTGGTGGGATTCAAGAGACCCAGTACTTC. The gene calls are TRBV30 and TRBJ2-5, with no clear D. This CDR3 is built from 13 residues. CDR1 is GTSNPN and CDR2 is SVGIG in the germline V gene (reference sequence). V was shortened by 1 base and J by 2 bases, with 8 bases between the two germline ends.

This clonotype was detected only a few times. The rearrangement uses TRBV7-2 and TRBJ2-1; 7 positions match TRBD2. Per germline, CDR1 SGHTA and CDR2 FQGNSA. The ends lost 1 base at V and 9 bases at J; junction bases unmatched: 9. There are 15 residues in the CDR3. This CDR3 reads CASSLVSGAGSEQFF. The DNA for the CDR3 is TGTGCCAGCAGCTTAGTAAGCGGGGCTGGGAGTGAGCAGTTCTTC.

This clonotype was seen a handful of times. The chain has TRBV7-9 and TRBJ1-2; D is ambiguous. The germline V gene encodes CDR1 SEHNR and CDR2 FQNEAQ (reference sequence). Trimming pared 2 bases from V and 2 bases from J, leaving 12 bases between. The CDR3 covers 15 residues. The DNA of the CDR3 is TGTGCCAGCAGCTTAAGTCCGAACCTGAACTATGGCTACACCTTC. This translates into CASSLSPNLNYGYTF.

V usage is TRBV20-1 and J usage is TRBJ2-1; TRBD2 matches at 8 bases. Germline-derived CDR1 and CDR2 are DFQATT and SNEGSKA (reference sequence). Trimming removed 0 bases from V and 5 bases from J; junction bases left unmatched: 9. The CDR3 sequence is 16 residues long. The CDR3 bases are TGCAGTGCTAGAGATCAATGGGGCGGGGGGAACAATGAGCAGTTCTTC. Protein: CSARDQWGGGNNEQFF.

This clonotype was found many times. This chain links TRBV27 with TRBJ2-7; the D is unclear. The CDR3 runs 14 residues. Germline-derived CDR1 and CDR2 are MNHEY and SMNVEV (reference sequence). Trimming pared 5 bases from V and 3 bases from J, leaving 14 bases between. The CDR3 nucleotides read TGTGCCAGCAGTCAATCCGACACGTACTACGAGCAGTACTTC. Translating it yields CASSQSDTYYEQYF.